Described below is a single T cell receptor (beta chain) sequence and its context. Antigen unknown. The data are from a study of T cell responses to AZD1222 COVID-19 vaccine. Study-level findings and limits: Receipt of two AZD1222 doses was followed by a rise in Spike-specific TCR breadth and depth.

CDR1 and CDR2 (germline): KGHSH, LQKENI. The CDR3 is 17 residues long. Trimming removed 2 bases from V and 4 bases from J, with 17 bases in between. Libraries were prepared by immunoSEQ multiplex PCR; TCRdb keeps only in-frame clonotypes and omits some of them. The sample lists roughly 150,000 clones; about 87% were seen once. This clonotype was sampled from an adult who received the AZD1222 COVID-19 vaccine. The J gene is TRBJ1-4, the V gene TRBV18; D not certain. The sample consisted of peripheral blood, taken 28 days after the second AZD1222 dose. CDR3 amino acids: CASSPEIWGGRNEKLFF. The CDR3 DNA is TGTGCCAGCTCACCAGAAATCTGGGGAGGTCGTAATGAAAAACTGTTTTTT.